Below, one T cell receptor (beta chain) is given with its context. Its antigen is currently unknown. The data were obtained in a study of siplizumab effects on memory and regulatory T cells. Measured with immunoSEQ multiplex PCR; TCRdb has only the in-frame clones, and not every one. Of 57,000 or so clones listed, roughly 78% are singletons. Trimming stripped 5 bases from V and 1 base from J, with 13 bases between. Germline lookup yields CDR1 MNHNS and CDR2 SASEGT. The CDR3 runs to 15 residues. The study took a few donor pairs, and their unstimulated naive, memory, effector memory and TEMRA subsets were sequenced. Study results and caveats: Tracing alloreactive clones into unstimulated subsets worked for only a minor fraction of them. Many proliferating CD4+ or CD8+ clones remained unclassified. Roughly 75-95% of them could not be assigned either a naive or a memory phenotype.

The rearrangement links TRBV6-1 to TRBJ2-3; D may be TRBD1 or TRBD2 (6 bases each). The source of this sequence is a human donor in good health. The sequenced sample consisted of memory CD4+ T cells sorted from blood. CDR3 bases: TGTGCCAGCAGTCCAAGGGGGGCCGGCACAGATACGCAGTATTTT. It yields the protein CASSPRGAGTDTQYF.